The next 13 T cell receptor beta chains were all read from a single sample in a study of T-cell reconstitution after alpha-beta-depleted transplantation in children. The TCRbeta library was prepared with unique molecular identifiers. MiXCR, applied by TCRdb to the PCR reads, yields one record per CDR3 protein. The sample has roughly 200,000 distinct CDR3 sequences, 13% to 15% seen once. The source material was PBMCs from the stem cell graft donor, sampled from the stem cell graft. Every receptor here comes from a human donor who donated a stem cell graft to a child with acute lymphoblastic leukemia.

This clonotype was counted at least ten times. The genes are TRBV28 and TRBJ2-7; 8 nucleotides align to TRBD1. Unmatched junction bases numbered 9, after V lost 3 bases and J lost 2 bases. The CDR3 totals 16 residues. The germline V gene has CDR1 MDHEN and CDR2 SYDVKM. CDR3 region: CASSFIPRTGPYEQYF. In nucleotides, the CDR3 is TGTGCCAGCAGTTTTATCCCTCGGACAGGGCCCTACGAGCAGTACTTC.

CDR3 nucleotides: TGTGCCAGCAGCCTTGACAGACAGTACGAGCAGTACTTC. It encodes CASSLDRQYEQYF. The genes are TRBV7-8 and TRBJ2-7; perhaps TRBD1 as D (5 bases). The V gene lost 5 bases and the J gene lost 4 bases, with 12 bases spanning the gap. CDR3 size: 13 residues. The germline V gene has CDR1 SGHVS and CDR2 FQNEAQ.

In nucleotides, the CDR3 is TGTGCCAGCAGTTACCGACTAGCGGGAGGTGAGACCCAGTACTTC. Amino acids: CASSYRLAGGETQYF. This chain joins TRBV6-2 or TRBV6-3 and TRBJ2-5; 13 bases agree with TRBD2. V was clipped by 2 bases and J by 5 bases; unmatched bases: 2. The CDR3 sequence is 15 residues long. Per germline, CDR1 MNHEY and CDR2 SVGEGT.

Many counts were recorded for this clonotype. The chain employs TRBV10-2 and TRBJ1-4; 9 bases are a match to TRBD1. Per the germline V gene, CDR1 is WSHSY and CDR2 is SAAADI. J lost 7 bases, V lost 9 bases, and 9 bases had no gene match. CDR3 length: 14 residues. The CDR3 region has the DNA TGCGCCAGTAGAATCACAGGGGGCCGTGAAAAACTGTTTTTT. This gives the protein CASRITGGREKLFF.

This clonotype was observed a single time. A much more abundant neighbour one base away suggests this may be a read error. The rearrangement joins TRBV6-2 or TRBV6-3 to TRBJ2-1, with TRBD2 as a possible D gene (5 bases). Germline CDR1 and CDR2: MNHEY and SVGEGT. The CDR3 loop spans 14 amino acids. The DNA for the CDR3 is TGTGCCAGCAGTTACGATCCGGGATACATTGAGCAGTTCTTC. It yields the protein CASSYDPGYIEQFF.

Ten or more counts support this clonotype. CDR3 bases: TGTGCCAGCAGCCTGGGACAGGGAATAGATACGCAGTATTTT. Translating it yields CASSLGQGIDTQYF. The chain links TRBV7-6 to TRBJ2-3; TRBD1 matches at 9 bases. This CDR3 is 14 amino acids long. Germline trimming cut 5 bases from V and 5 bases from J; bases unmatched to any gene: 5. Per the germline V gene, CDR1 is SGHVS and CDR2 is FNYEAQ.

At least ten counts were recorded for this clonotype. The V gene is TRBV10-3, the J gene TRBJ2-7; D remains unclear. Germline V lookup: CDR1 ENHRY, CDR2 SYGVKD. The V gene lost 4 bases and the J gene lost 4 bases, with 20 bases spanning the gap. There are 16 residues in the CDR3. CDR3 sequence: CAISANSADHTYEQYF. The CDR3 nucleotides are TGTGCCATCAGTGCCAACAGTGCTGATCATACATACGAGCAGTACTTC.

Many counts were recorded for this clonotype. The rearrangement uses TRBV7-2 and TRBJ1-2; weak D call: TRBD1 (5 bases). This CDR3 is built from 16 residues. The V gene's germline CDR1 is SGHTA and CDR2 FQGNSA. The ends were cut back, 2 bases at V and 5 bases at J, with 18 bases in the middle. DNA of the CDR3: TGTGCCAGCAGCTTAAACTCCGCCGGGACGGCGTATGGCTACACCTTC. The encoded protein is CASSLNSAGTAYGYTF.

Many counts were recorded for this clonotype. The rearrangement joins TRBV7-8 to TRBJ1-6; D is unclear. The germline gives CDR1 SGHVS, CDR2 FQNEAQ. This CDR3 has 16 residues. V was clipped by 1 base and J by 0 bases, with 7 bases between them. The CDR3 DNA follows: TGTGCCAGCAGCTTAGTTCCGATCTCCTATAATTCACCCCTCCACTTT. Residues: CASSLVPISYNSPLHF.

This clonotype was counted many times. The CDR3 nucleotides are TGTGCCAGCAGCCTGACAGAACGGGCTGAAGCTTTCTTT. Translated, it gives CASSLTERAEAFF. V is TRBV12-3 or TRBV12-4 and J is TRBJ1-1; D is possibly TRBD1 (5 bases). V gave up 6 bases and J gave up 6 bases, with 14 bases separating them. This CDR3 region has 13 residues.

This clonotype has a handful of counts. The V call is TRBV7-9, the J call TRBJ1-1; a weak D match, TRBD1 (5 bases). This CDR3 comprises 15 residues. Germline CDR1 and CDR2: SEHNR and FQNEAQ (reference sequence). V was pared by 0 bases and J by 5 bases, with 13 bases between. CDR3 protein: CASSLAGQGRTEAFF. CDR3 sequence (DNA): TGTGCCAGCAGCTTAGCGGGGCAGGGTAGAACTGAAGCTTTCTTT.

The sample holds many counts of this clonotype. The chain carries TRBV12-3 or TRBV12-4 and TRBJ2-2; the D gene is possibly TRBD1 (6 bases). V gave up 5 bases and J gave up 4 bases, with 14 bases separating them. The CDR3 consists of 15 residues. The CDR3 DNA is TGTGCCAGCAGTCAACAGGGTTTGGGCACCGGGGAGCTGTTTTTT. Its translation: CASSQQGLGTGELFF.

This clonotype was picked up many times. The rearrangement uses TRBV20-1 and TRBJ1-4, with D unresolved. The CDR3 contains 12 residues. From germline, CDR1 is DFQATT and CDR2 SNEGSKA (reference sequence). CDR3 nucleotides: TGCAGCCCGACGCGAATTAATGAAAAACTGTTTTTT. The encoded protein is CSPTRINEKLFF.